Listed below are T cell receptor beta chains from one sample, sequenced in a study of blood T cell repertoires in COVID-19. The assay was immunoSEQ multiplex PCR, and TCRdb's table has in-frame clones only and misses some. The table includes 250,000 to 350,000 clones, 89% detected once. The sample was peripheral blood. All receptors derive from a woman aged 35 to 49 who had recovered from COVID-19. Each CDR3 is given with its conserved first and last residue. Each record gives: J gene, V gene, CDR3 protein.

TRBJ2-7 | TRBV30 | CAWSVPGAQGGGQYF
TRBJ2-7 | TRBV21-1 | CARVPWGGRLSYEQYF
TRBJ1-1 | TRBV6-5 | CASSYLGSTEAFF
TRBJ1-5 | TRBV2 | CASTGQGGNQPQHF
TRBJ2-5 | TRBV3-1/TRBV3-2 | CASSQDGAGSRTQYF
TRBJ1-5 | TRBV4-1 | CASSQEVGQGAWQPQHF
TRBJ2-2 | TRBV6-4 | CASSELPSGNSGELFF
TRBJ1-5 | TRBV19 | CASSEQGAGQPQHF
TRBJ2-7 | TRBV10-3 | CASTAGTSGNNYEQYF
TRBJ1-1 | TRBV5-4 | CASSSKTVMNTEAFF
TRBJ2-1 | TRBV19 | CARDTLGTGTCNEQFF
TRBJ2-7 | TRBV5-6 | CASSLGLAGAYEQYF
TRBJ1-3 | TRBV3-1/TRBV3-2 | CASSPGTGNGNTIYF
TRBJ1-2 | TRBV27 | CASSLSSGKGYTF
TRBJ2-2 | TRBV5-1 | CASSPGDGELFF
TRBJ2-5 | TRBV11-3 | CASSLVRSGQETQYF
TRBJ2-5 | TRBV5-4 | CASTPPGLAGEWETQYF
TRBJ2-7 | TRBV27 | CASSPTGGYEQYF
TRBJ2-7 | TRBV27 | CASSLSPGTGIEQYF
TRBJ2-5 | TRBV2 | CASSAPGGGQETQYF
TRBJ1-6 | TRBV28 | CASSFSQGNSPLHF
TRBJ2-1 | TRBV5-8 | CASSNGQDYSYNEQFF
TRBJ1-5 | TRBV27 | CASSPSRVSEQPQHF
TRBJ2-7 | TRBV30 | CAWSTGVEQYF
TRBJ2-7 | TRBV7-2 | CASSSFGGSLYEQYF
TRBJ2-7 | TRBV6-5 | CASSYSGQGRCYEQYF
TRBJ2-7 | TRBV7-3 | CASSLRGGEVYEQYF
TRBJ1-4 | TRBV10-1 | CASSEGGQGATNEKLFF
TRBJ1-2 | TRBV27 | CASSRGGMYGYTF
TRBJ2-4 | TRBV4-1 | CASSLKSGGWDIQYF